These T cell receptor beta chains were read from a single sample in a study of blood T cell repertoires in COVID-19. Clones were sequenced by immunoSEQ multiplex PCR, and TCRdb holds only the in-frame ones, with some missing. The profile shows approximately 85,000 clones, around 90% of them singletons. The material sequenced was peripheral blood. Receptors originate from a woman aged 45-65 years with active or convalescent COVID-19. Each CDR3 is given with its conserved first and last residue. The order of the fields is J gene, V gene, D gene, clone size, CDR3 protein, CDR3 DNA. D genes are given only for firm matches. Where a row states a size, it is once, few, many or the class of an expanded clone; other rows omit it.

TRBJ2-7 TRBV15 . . CATSGSTGPYEQYF TGTGCCACCAGCGGGTCGACAGGTCCCTACGAGCAGTACTTC
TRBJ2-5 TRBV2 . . CASSLPGISETQYF TGTGCCAGCAGTTTACCGGGAATTTCGGAGACCCAGTACTTC
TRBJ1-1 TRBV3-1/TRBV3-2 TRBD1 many CASSSTTDRGRMNTEAFF TGTGCCAGCAGCTCAACGACGGACAGGGGGCGGATGAACACTGAAGCTTTCTTT
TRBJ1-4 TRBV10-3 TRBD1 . CAISEGQGGKLFF TGTGCCATCAGTGAAGGACAGGGTGGAAAACTGTTTTTT
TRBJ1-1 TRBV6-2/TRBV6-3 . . CASSNRENTEAFF TGTGCCAGCAGTAACCGAGAGAACACTGAAGCTTTCTTT
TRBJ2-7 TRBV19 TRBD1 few CASSARGQMSEQYF TGTGCCAGTAGTGCCCGGGGACAGATGAGCGAGCAGTACTTC
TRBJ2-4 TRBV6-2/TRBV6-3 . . CASSSPTRGNIQYF TGTGCCAGCAGTTCTCCGACTAGGGGCAACATTCAGTACTTC
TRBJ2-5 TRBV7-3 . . CASSYRDTKPQETQYF TGTGCCAGCAGCTACCGGGACACAAAGCCCCAAGAGACCCAGTACTTC
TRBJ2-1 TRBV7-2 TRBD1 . CASSPYRGETYNEQFF TGTGCCAGCAGCCCCTACAGGGGCGAGACCTACAATGAGCAGTTCTTC
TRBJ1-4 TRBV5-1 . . CASSSGGAGEKLFF TGCGCCAGCAGCTCTGGGGGGGCTGGAGAAAAACTGTTTTTT
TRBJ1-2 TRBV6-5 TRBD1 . CASRFPGQTRGYTF TGTGCCAGCAGATTCCCGGGACAGACGAGGGGCTACACCTTC
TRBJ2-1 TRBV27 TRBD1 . CASCKDRACYNEQFF TGTGCCAGCTGCAAGGACAGGGCTTGCTACAATGAGCAGTTCTTC
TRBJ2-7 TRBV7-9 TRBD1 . CASSRDRAHEQYF TGTGCCAGCAGCCGGGACAGGGCTCACGAGCAGTACTTC
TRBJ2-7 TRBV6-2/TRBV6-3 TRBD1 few CASRYVGQGAYEQYF TGTGCCAGCAGATACGTCGGACAGGGGGCCTACGAGCAGTACTTC
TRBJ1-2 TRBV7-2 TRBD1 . CASSPRTGVNYGYTF TGTGCCAGCAGCCCTCGGACAGGGGTGAACTATGGCTACACCTTC
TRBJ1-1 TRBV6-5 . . CASRYQVNTEAFF TGTGCCAGCAGATACCAGGTGAACACTGAAGCTTTCTTT
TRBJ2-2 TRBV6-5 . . CASSLSPPGELFF TGTGCCAGCAGCCTCTCCCCCCCGGGGGAGCTGTTTTTT
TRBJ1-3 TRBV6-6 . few CASSPGGYSGNTIYF TGTGCCAGCAGTCCCGGCGGGTATTCTGGAAACACCATATATTTT
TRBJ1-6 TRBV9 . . CASSVGQEVGTLHF TGTGCCAGCAGCGTAGGACAGGAGGTTGGGACCCTCCACTTT
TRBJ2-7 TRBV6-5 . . CASNVGQGNYEQYF TGTGCCAGCAATGTCGGACAAGGCAATTACGAGCAGTACTTC
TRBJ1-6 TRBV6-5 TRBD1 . CASSTGQGWGSPLHF TGTGCCAGCAGTACCGGACAGGGGTGGGGTTCACCCCTCCACTTT
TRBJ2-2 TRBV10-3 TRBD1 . CAISAGQGDGELFF TGTGCCATCAGCGCGGGACAGGGAGACGGGGAGCTGTTTTTT
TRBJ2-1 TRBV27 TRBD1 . CASWYNWDSAYNEQFF TGTGCCAGCTGGTACAACTGGGACAGCGCTTACAATGAGCAGTTCTTC
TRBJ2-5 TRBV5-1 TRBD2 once CASSIDPLAGGRETQYF TGCGCCAGCAGCATCGACCCCCTAGCGGGGGGGAGAGAGACCCAGTACTTC
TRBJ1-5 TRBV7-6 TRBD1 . CASSLGRGFNQPQHF TGTGCCAGCAGCTTAGGCAGGGGGTTCAATCAGCCCCAGCATTTT
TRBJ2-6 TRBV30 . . CAGLDGANVLTF TGTGCCGGCCTTGATGGGGCCAACGTCCTGACTTTC
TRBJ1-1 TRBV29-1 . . CSVTGRLVRGTEAFF TGCAGCGTTACCGGTCGGTTGGTTAGGGGCACTGAAGCTTTCTTT
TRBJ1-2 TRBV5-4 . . CASSLQGIHGYTF TGTGCCAGCAGCCTGCAGGGGATCCATGGCTACACCTTC
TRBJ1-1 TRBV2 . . CASSPDRMNTEAFF TGTGCCAGCAGTCCCGACAGGATGAACACTGAAGCTTTCTTT
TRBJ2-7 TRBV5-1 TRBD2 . CASSLGTSGSYEQYF TGCGCCAGCAGCTTGGGAACTAGCGGCTCCTACGAGCAGTACTTC
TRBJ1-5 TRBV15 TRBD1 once CATSRVAGQGNQPQHF TGTGCCACCAGCAGAGTTGCTGGACAGGGCAATCAGCCCCAGCATTTT
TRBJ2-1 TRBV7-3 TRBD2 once CASSFSIAGGPKEQFF TGTGCCAGCAGCTTCTCCATAGCGGGGGGGCCGAAGGAGCAGTTCTTC
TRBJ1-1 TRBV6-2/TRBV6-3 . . CASSLGRDTEAFF TGTGCCAGCAGTTTGGGCAGGGACACTGAAGCTTTCTTT
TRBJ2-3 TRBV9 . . CASSVRGGGVTDTQYF TGTGCCAGCAGCGTGCGTGGAGGGGGCGTTACAGATACGCAGTATTTT
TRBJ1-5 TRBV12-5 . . CASGLYPAASKMSQHF TGTGCTAGTGGTTTGTACCCGGCGGCTAGCAAAATGTCCCAGCATTTT
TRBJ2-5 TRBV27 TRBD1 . CASSLGTGKTTQYF TGTGCCAGCAGTTTAGGGACAGGGAAGACGACCCAGTACTTC
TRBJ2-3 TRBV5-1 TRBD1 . CASSPGTGITDTQYF TGCGCCAGCAGCCCAGGGACAGGGATCACAGATACGCAGTATTTT
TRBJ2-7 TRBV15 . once CATGGAYEQYF TGTGCCACCGGGGGGGCATACGAGCAGTACTTC
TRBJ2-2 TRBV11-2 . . CASSTRARTNTGELFF TGTGCCAGCAGCACCCGAGCTCGAACGAACACCGGGGAGCTGTTTTTT
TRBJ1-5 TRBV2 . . CASSDTGFGNQPQHF TGTGCCAGCAGTGATACAGGGTTTGGCAATCAGCCCCAGCATTTT